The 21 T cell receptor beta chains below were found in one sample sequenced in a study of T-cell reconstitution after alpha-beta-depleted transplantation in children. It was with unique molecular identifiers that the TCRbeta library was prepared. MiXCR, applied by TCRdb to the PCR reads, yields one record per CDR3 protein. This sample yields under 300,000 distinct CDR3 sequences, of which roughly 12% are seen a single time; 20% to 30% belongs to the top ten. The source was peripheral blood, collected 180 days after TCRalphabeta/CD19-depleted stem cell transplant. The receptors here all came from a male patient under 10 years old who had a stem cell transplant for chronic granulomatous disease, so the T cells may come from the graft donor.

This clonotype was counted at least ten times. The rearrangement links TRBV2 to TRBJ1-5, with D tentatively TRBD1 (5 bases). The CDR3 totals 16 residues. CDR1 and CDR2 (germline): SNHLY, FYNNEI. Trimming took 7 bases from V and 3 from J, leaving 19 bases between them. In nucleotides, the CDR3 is TGTGCCAGCACCCCAGGACGGGGCAGAAACAATCAGCCCCAGCATTTT. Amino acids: CASTPGRGRNNQPQHF.

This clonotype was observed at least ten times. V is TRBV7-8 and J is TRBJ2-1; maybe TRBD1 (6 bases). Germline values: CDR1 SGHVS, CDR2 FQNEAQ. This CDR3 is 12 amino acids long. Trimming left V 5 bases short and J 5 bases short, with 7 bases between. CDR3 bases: TGTGCCAGCAGCGGGGACAACAATGAGCAGTTCTTC. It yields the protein CASSGDNNEQFF.

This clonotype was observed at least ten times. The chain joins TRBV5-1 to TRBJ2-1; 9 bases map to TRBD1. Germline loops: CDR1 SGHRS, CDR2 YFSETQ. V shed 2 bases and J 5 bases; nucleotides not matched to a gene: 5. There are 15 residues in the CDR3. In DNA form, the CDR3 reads TGCGCCAGCAGCTTCCGGGACAGGGTCCACAATGAGCAGTTCTTC. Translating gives CASSFRDRVHNEQFF. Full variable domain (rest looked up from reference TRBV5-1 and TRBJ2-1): KAGVTQTPRYLIKTRGQQVTLSCSPISGHRSVSWYQQTPGQGLQFLFEYFSETQRNKGNFPGRFSGRQFSNSRSEMNVSTLELGDSALYLCASSFRDRVHNEQFFGPGTRLTVL.

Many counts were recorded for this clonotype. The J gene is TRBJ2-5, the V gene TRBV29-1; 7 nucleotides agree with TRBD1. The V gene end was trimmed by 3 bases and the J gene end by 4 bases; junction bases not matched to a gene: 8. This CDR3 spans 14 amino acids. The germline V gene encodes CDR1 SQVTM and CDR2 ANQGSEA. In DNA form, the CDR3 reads TGCAGCGTTGAGGGGAAGACAGGGCCAGAGACCCAGTACTTC. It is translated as CSVEGKTGPETQYF.

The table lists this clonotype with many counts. The CDR3 loop reads CASRRAGGHQETQYF. The CDR3 DNA reads as TGTGCCAGCAGGCGGGCGGGAGGGCACCAAGAGACCCAGTACTTC. V gene TRBV13 combines with J gene TRBJ2-5, with TRBD2 identical over 9 bases. CDR3 size: 15 residues. Germline V lookup: CDR1 PRHDT, CDR2 FYEKMQ (reference sequence). The V and J ends lost 6 bases and 0 bases, in that order; junction bases with no gene match: 5.

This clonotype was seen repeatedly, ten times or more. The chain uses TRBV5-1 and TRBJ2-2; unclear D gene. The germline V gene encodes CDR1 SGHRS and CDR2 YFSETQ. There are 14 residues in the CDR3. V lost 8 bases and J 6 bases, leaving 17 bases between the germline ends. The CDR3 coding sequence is TGCGCCAGTCTAAAAACGTACATGCCCGGGGAGCTGTTTTTT. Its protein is CASLKTYMPGELFF.

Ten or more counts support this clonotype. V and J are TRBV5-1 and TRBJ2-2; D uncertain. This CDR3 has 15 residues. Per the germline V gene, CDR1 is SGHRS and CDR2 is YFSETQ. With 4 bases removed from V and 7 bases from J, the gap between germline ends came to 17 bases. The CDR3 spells CASSPKPVSGGELFF. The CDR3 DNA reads TGCGCCAGCAGCCCAAAACCCGTGTCGGGCGGGGAGCTGTTTTTT.

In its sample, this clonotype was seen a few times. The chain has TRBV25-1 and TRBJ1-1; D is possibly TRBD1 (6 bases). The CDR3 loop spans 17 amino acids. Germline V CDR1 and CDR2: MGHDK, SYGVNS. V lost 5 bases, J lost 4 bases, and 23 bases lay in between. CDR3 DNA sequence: TGTGCCAGCAGTCCCCGGGGGGGGCCGAAAGTAGGCACTGAAGCTTTCTTT. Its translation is CASSPRGGPKVGTEAFF.

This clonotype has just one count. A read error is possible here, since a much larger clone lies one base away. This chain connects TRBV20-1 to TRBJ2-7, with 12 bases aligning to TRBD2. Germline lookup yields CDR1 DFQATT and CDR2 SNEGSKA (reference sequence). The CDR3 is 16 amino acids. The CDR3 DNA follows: TGCAGTGCTAGAGTTTACCCTAGCGGGAGGGCCCACGAGCAGAACTTC. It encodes CSARVYPSGRAHEQNF.

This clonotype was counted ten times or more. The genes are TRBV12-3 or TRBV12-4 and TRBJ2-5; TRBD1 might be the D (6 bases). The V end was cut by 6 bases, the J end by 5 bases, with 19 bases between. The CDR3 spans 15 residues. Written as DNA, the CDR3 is TGTGCCAGCAGATCAAGACAGGTGGGTCATGAGACCCAGTACTTC. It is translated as CASRSRQVGHETQYF.

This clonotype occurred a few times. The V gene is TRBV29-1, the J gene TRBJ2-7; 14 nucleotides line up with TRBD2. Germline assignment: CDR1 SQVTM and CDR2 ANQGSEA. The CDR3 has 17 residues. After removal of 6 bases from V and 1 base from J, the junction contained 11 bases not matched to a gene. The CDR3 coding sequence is TGCAGCGTAGCCGGGACTAGCGGGAGTCGGAGATCCTACGAGCAGTACTTC. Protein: CSVAGTSGSRRSYEQYF.

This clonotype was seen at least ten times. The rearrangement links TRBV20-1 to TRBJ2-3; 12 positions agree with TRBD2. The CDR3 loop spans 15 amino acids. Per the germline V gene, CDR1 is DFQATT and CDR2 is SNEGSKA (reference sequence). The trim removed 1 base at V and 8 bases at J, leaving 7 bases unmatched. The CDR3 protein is CSARGLAGGPATQYF. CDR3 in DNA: TGCAGTGCTAGAGGGCTAGCGGGAGGGCCGGCTACGCAGTATTTT.

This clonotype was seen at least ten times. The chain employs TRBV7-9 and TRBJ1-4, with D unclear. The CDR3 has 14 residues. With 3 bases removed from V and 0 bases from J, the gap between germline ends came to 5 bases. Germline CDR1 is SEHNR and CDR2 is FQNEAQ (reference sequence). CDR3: CASSLAATNEKLFF. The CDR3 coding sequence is TGTGCCAGCAGCTTGGCAGCAACTAATGAAAAACTGTTTTTT.

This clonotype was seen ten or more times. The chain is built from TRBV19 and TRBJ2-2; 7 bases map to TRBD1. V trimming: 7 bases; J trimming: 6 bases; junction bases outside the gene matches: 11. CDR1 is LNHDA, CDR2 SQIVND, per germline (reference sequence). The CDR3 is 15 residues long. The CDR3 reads CASTRGLSGAGELFF. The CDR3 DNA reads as TGTGCCAGTACTAGGGGGCTGTCAGGCGCCGGGGAGCTGTTTTTT.

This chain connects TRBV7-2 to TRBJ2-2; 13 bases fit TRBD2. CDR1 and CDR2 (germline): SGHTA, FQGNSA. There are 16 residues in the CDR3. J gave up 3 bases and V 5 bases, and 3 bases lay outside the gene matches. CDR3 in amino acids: CASSPTSGGDTGELFF. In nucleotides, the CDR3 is TGTGCCAGCAGCCCCACTAGCGGGGGGGACACCGGGGAGCTGTTTTTT.

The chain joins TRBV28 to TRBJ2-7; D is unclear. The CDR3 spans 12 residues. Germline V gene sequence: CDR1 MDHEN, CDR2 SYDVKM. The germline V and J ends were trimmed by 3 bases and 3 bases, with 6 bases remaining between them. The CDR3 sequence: CASSLLVYEQYF. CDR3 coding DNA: TGTGCCAGCAGTTTGTTAGTCTACGAGCAGTACTTC.

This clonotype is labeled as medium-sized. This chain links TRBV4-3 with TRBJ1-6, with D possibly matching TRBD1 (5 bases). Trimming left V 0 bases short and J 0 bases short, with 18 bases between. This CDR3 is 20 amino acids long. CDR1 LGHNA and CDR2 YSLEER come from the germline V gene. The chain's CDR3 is CASSQDSQTQGSSYNSPLHF. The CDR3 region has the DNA TGCGCCAGCAGCCAAGATAGCCAGACCCAGGGAAGCTCCTATAATTCACCCCTCCACTTT.

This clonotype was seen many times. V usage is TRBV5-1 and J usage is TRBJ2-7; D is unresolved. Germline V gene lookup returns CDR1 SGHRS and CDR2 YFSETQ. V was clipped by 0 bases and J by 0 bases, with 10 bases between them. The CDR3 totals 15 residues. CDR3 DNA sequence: TGCGCCAGCAGCTTGGTTGGCAGATTCTCCTACGAGCAGTACTTC. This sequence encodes CASSLVGRFSYEQYF.

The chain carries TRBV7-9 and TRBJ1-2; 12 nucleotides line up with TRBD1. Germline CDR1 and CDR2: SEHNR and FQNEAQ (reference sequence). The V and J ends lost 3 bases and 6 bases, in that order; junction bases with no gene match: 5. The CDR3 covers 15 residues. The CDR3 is CASSFPGQGANGYTF. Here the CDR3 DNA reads TGTGCCAGCAGCTTTCCGGGACAGGGGGCTAATGGCTACACCTTC.

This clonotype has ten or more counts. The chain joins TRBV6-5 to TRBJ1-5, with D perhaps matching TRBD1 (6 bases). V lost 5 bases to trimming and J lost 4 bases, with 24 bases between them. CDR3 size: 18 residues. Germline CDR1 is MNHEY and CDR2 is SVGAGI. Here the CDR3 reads CASSPIRQVPPANQPQHF. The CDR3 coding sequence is TGTGCCAGCAGTCCTATCCGACAGGTGCCGCCCGCTAATCAGCCCCAGCATTTT.

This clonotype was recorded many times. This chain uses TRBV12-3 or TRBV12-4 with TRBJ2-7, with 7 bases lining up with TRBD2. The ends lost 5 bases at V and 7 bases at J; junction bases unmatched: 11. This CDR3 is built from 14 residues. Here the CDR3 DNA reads TGTGCCAGCAGTCCCCGGGGGAGGGCACGTGAGCAGTACTTC. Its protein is CASSPRGRAREQYF.